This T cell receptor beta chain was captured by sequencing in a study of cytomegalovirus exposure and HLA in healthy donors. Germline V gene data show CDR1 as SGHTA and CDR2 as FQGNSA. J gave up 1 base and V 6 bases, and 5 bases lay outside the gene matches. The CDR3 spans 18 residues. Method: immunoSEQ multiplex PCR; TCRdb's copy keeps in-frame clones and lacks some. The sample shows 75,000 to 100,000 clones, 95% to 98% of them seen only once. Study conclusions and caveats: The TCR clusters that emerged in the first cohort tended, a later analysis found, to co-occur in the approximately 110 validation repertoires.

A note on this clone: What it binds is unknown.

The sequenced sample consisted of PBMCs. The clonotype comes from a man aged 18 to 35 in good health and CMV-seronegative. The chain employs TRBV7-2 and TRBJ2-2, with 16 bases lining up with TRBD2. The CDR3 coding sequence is TGTGCCAGCAGTCGGGGACTAGCGGGAGGGCGGAACACCGGGGAGCTGTTTTTT. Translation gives CASSRGLAGGRNTGELFF.